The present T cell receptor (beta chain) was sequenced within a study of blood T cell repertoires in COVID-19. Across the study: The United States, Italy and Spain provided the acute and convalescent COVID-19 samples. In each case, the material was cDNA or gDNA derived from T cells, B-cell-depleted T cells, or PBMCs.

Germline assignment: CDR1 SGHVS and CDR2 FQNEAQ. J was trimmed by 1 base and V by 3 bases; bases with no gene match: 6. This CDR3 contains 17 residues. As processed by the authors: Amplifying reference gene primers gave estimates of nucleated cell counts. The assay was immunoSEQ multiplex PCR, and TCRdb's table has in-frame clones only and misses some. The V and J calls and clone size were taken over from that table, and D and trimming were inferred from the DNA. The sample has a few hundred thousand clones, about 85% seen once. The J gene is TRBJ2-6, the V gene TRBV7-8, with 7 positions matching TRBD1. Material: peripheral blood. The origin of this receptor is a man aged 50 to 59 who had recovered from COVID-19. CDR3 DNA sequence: TGTGCCAGCAGCTTGACAGGGATAATTTCTGGGGCCAACGTCCTGACTTTC. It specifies CASSLTGIISGANVLTF.